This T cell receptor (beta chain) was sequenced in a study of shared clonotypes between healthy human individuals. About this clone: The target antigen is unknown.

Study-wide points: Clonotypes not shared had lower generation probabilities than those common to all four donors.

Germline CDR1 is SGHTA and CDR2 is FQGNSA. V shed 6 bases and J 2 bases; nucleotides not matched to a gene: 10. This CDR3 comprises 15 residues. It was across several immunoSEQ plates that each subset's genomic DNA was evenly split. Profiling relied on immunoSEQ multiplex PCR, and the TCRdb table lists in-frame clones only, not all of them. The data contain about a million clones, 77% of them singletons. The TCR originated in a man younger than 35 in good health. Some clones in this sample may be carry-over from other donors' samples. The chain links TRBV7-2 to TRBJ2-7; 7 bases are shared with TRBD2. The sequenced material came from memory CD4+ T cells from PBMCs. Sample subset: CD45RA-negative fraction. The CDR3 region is CASRMWGTTAYEQYF. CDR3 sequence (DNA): TGTGCCAGCAGGATGTGGGGGACTACAGCCTACGAGCAGTACTTC.